These T cell receptor beta chains were read from a single sample in a study of cytomegalovirus exposure and HLA in healthy donors. Measured with immunoSEQ multiplex PCR; TCRdb has only the in-frame clones, and not every one. The sample lists tens of thousands of clones, approximately 92% seen once, with about 15% in the top ten. The specimen sequenced was PBMCs. The receptors come from a woman younger than 35 in good health and CMV-seronegative. Each CDR3 is given with its conserved first and last residue. The D gene is left open where the match is weak. Size tells how often a clone was seen (once, few, many) or the class of an expanded clone, and some rows leave it out.

once,TRBJ1-1,.,TRBV28,14,TGTGCCAGCAGGCCGGGACAACAGAACACTGAAGCTTTCTTT,CASRPGQQNTEAFF
.,TRBJ2-3,TRBD2,TRBV11-1,14,TGTGCCAGCAGCTGGCGGGGGAGCACAGATACGCAGTATTTT,CASSWRGSTDTQYF
.,TRBJ1-2,TRBD1,TRBV2,15,TGTGCCAGCAGTCCCGGACAGGCCGTGCTCTATGGCTACACCTTC,CASSPGQAVLYGYTF
.,TRBJ2-1,TRBD1,TRBV6-5,14,TGTGCCAGCCAAAAGGGGGCCTCCTACAATGAGCAGTTCTTC,CASQKGASYNEQFF
.,TRBJ1-1,.,TRBV28,14,TGTGCCAGCAGGAGATACGGGGGGCTCTCTGAAGCTTTCTTT,CASRRYGGLSEAFF
.,TRBJ1-5,TRBD1,TRBV10-3,15,TGTGCCATCAGTGAGGTCGACAGGGGCAAGGCGCCCCAGCATTTT,CAISEVDRGKAPQHF
.,TRBJ1-1,TRBD1,TRBV28,15,TGTGCCAGCAGATTAAGACAGGGGTGGAACACTGAAGCTTTCTTT,CASRLRQGWNTEAFF
.,TRBJ1-3,TRBD1,TRBV4-1,16,TGCGCCAGCAGCCAAGTTACAGGGGACTTAGGTAACACCATATATTTT,CASSQVTGDLGNTIYF
.,TRBJ2-1,TRBD2,TRBV2,15,TGTGCCAGCAGTGTTACTAGCGGGGGGGCTAATGAGCAGTTCTTC,CASSVTSGGANEQFF
.,TRBJ1-4,.,TRBV6-6,15,TGTGCCAGCAGTGCCACAGGATCTGCTAATGAAAAACTGTTTTTT,CASSATGSANEKLFF
once,TRBJ2-7,.,TRBV27,13,TGTGCCAGCAGCCCCCCGGGGGGCCTGGAGCAGTACTTC,CASSPPGGLEQYF
.,TRBJ2-7,TRBD2,TRBV2,14,TGTGCCAGCAGGAGGCCTAGCGGAACCTACGAGCAGTACTTC,CASRRPSGTYEQYF
.,TRBJ1-1,.,TRBV18,13,TGTGCCAGCTCACCTGCGGACAGAGATGAAGCTTTCTTT,CASSPADRDEAFF
few,TRBJ1-6,.,TRBV19,14,TGTGCCAGTAGTATTCCACAGGGCGGGTCACCCCTCCACTTT,CASSIPQGGSPLHF
.,TRBJ2-1,.,TRBV19,15,TGTGCCAGTACGCAAACAGGGTCGCGCTACAATGAGCAGTTCTTC,CASTQTGSRYNEQFF
.,TRBJ1-4,TRBD1,TRBV7-9,14,TGTGCCAGCAGCTTGGGACAGGGCGGCGAAAAACTGTTTTTT,CASSLGQGGEKLFF
few,TRBJ2-3,TRBD2,TRBV5-1,18,TGCGCCAGCAGCTTGGAACTAGCGGGGCATGGGGTCACAGATACGCAGTATTTT,CASSLELAGHGVTDTQYF
.,TRBJ1-3,TRBD1,TRBV18,15,TGTGCCAGCTCACCGGGACAGGGCTTTGGAAACACCATATATTTT,CASSPGQGFGNTIYF
.,TRBJ2-1,TRBD2,TRBV7-2,18,TGTGCCAGCAGCTTACTAGGACTAGCGGGAGGGTCCTACAATGAGCAGTTCTTC,CASSLLGLAGGSYNEQFF
.,TRBJ2-3,.,TRBV5-1,14,TGCGCCAGCAGCTTGCATCAGAACACAGATACGCAGTATTTT,CASSLHQNTDTQYF
.,TRBJ2-3,TRBD1,TRBV19,15,TGTGCCAGTAGCAACCCGGGACAGGGGACGCCGCGCACGTATTTT,CASSNPGQGTPRTYF
.,TRBJ1-5,TRBD1,TRBV5-6,14,TGTGCCAGCAGCCGCGGACAGGGCTATCAGCCCCAGCATTTT,CASSRGQGYQPQHF
once,TRBJ2-2,TRBD1,TRBV7-6,15,TGTGCCAGCAGCTTTGGGACAGGGTCCTTAGGGGAGCTGTTTTTT,CASSFGTGSLGELFF
few,TRBJ2-3,TRBD2,TRBV28,14,TGTGCCAGCAGTTTTGTAGCGGGGACAGATACGCAGTATTTT,CASSFVAGTDTQYF
once,TRBJ2-7,.,TRBV5-6,15,TGTGCCAGCAGCCAACGGGAGAGGTACCCCTACGAGCAGTACTTC,CASSQRERYPYEQYF
.,TRBJ2-2,.,TRBV10-3,14,TGTGCCATCAGCCTAGCCGTGAACACCGGGGAGCTGTTTTTT,CAISLAVNTGELFF
.,TRBJ1-3,.,TRBV5-5,13,TGTGCCAGCAGCCCCTTCGACAGCCCAACCATATATTTT,CASSPFDSPTIYF
.,TRBJ1-2,TRBD1,TRBV10-3,16,TGTGCCATCAGAGCGGGACAGGGAAATCTCGGCTATGGCTACACCTTC,CAIRAGQGNLGYGYTF
.,TRBJ2-2,.,TRBV10-3,12,TGTGCCATCAGTATCCAAACCGGGGAGCTGTTTTTT,CAISIQTGELFF
.,TRBJ2-5,.,TRBV11-1,14,TGTGCCAGCAGCCAGGACTGGCAACAAGAGACCCAGTACTTC,CASSQDWQQETQYF
.,TRBJ1-2,.,TRBV11-2,12,TGTGCCAGCAGCTTAGGAGCGGCCGACTACACCTTC,CASSLGAADYTF
once,TRBJ1-1,.,TRBV2,13,TGTGCCAGCAGAGTGGCGGGGAACACTGAAGCTTTCTTT,CASRVAGNTEAFF
.,TRBJ2-7,.,TRBV30,11,TGTGCCTGGAGTTTCTCGTACGAGCAGTACTTC,CAWSFSYEQYF
.,TRBJ2-2,TRBD2,TRBV5-4,15,TGTGCCAGCGGGCCGGGAGGGCGGGGCACCGGGGAGCTGTTTTTT,CASGPGGRGTGELFF
.,TRBJ1-1,.,TRBV28,14,TGTGCCAGCAGTTGGGCGGGGGGGAGTACTGAAGCTTTCTTT,CASSWAGGSTEAFF
.,TRBJ1-5,.,TRBV7-9,13,TGTGCCAGCAGCGCGGACAGCTCTCGGCCCCAGCATTTT,CASSADSSRPQHF
.,TRBJ1-5,TRBD1,TRBV27,14,TGTGCCAGTCGATGGACAGGGGAGGGTCAGCCCCAGCATTTT,CASRWTGEGQPQHF
.,TRBJ2-2,.,TRBV14,15,TGTGCCAGCAGCCTAGATGGCTGGAACACCGGGGAGCTGTTTTTT,CASSLDGWNTGELFF
.,TRBJ2-4,TRBD1,TRBV4-3,15,TGCGCCAGCAGCCAGTCCCGGGACAGAGGTAACATTCAGTACTTC,CASSQSRDRGNIQYF
.,TRBJ2-5,.,TRBV15,17,TGTGCCACCAGCAGAAAGCCTCGGGGGACGTACCAAGAGACCCAGTACTTC,CATSRKPRGTYQETQYF
.,TRBJ2-1,.,TRBV7-8,15,TGTGCCACGGGTTTAAAGCGGGTTTCCTACAATGAGCAGTTCTTC,CATGLKRVSYNEQFF
.,TRBJ1-5,.,TRBV5-5,13,TGTGCCAGCAGCCAAGGGGACAATCAGCCCCAGCATTTT,CASSQGDNQPQHF
.,TRBJ2-1,.,TRBV2,12,TGTGCCAGCAGTGGCAGCTACAATGAGCAGTTCTTC,CASSGSYNEQFF
.,TRBJ1-6,TRBD1,TRBV5-4,15,TGTGCCAGCAGCCCGGGGACAGTTGCTAATTCACCCCTCCACTTT,CASSPGTVANSPLHF
.,TRBJ2-5,TRBD2,TRBV27,14,TGTGCCAGCAGTTTAGCGGGAGTAAGCGAGACCCAGTACTTC,CASSLAGVSETQYF
.,TRBJ2-7,.,TRBV7-8,14,TGTGCCAGCAGCTCCTTCGAAGAGCCCTACGAGCAGTACTTC,CASSSFEEPYEQYF
.,TRBJ2-2,TRBD2,TRBV9,15,TGTGCCAGCAGCCGGACTAGCGGGGATACCGGGGAGCTGTTTTTT,CASSRTSGDTGELFF
.,TRBJ1-5,TRBD1,TRBV6-6,14,TGTGCCACCGAGACAGGGAGAGAGAATCAGCCCCAGCATTTT,CATETGRENQPQHF
.,TRBJ1-3,.,TRBV11-1,14,TGTGCCAGCAGTAGAGCGTACTCTGGAAACACCATATATTTT,CASSRAYSGNTIYF
.,TRBJ2-3,.,TRBV19,16,TGTGCCAGTAGTATTGTGGACTCGCATAGCACAGATACGCAGTATTTT,CASSIVDSHSTDTQYF
.,TRBJ2-2,.,TRBV19,17,TGTGCCAGTAGTCAACCGAGTTCCGGCGGGGCCACCGGGGAGCTGTTTTTT,CASSQPSSGGATGELFF
.,TRBJ2-2,.,TRBV7-6,15,TGTGCCAGCAGCTTAGGCGGCAGGAACACCGGGGAGCTGTTTTTT,CASSLGGRNTGELFF
.,TRBJ1-5,TRBD1,TRBV7-9,15,TGTGCCAGCAGCTTAGATACAGGGGGGAATCAGCCCCAGCATTTT,CASSLDTGGNQPQHF
.,TRBJ2-1,.,TRBV7-2,14,TGTGCCAGCAGCGCCTCACAGGGGGGGGATGAGCAGTTCTTC,CASSASQGGDEQFF
.,TRBJ2-5,TRBD2,TRBV27,14,TGTGCCAGCAGTTTAGCGGGAGTGGGTGAGACCCAGTACTTC,CASSLAGVGETQYF
once,TRBJ1-1,.,TRBV5-1,15,TGCGCCAGCAGCTTGGGTGGCAGGGCTTTGACTGAAGCTTTCTTT,CASSLGGRALTEAFF
.,TRBJ2-3,TRBD2,TRBV27,15,TGTGCCAGCAGTTTCCTGGCGGGGGGCACAGATACGCAGTATTTT,CASSFLAGGTDTQYF
.,TRBJ2-2,.,TRBV7-2,18,TGTGCCAGCGTTCCCCCCGAGCCAGGCCGAGCGAACACCGGGGAGCTGTTTTTT,CASVPPEPGRANTGELFF
few,TRBJ1-1,.,TRBV29-1,11,TGCAGCGTCCGAAAGGGGGTAGATGCTTTCTTT,CSVRKGVDAFF
.,TRBJ1-5,.,TRBV7-7,16,TGTGCTAGCAGCCCGCCCGGGGGAGGAAACAATCAGCCCCAGCATTTT,CASSPPGGGNNQPQHF